This TCR beta chain is from a study of CD8+CD57+ T cells in acquired aplastic anemia. Study context: Sorted CD4+ and CD8+ cells yielded around 3.2 ug of DNA on average.

This clonotype was seen just once. Template material for TCR beta VDJ and CDR3 profiling consisted of genomic DNA. TCRdb reprocessed the reads with MiXCR, giving one entry per CDR3 protein. The sample lists around 250,000 distinct CDR3 sequences; 65% to 90% were seen once. For sequencing, patients were chosen who had shown expansion of CD8+CD57+ cells by flow cytometry. Trimming took 6 bases from V and 5 from J, leaving 10 bases between them. CDR3 length: 12 amino acids. Sequenced sample: sorted CD4+, CD8+, or CD8+CD57+ T cells (not recorded which) from PBMCs. The rearrangement joins TRBV12-3 or TRBV12-4 to TRBJ2-5, with D uncertain. The clonotype comes from a human donor with aplastic anemia. The CDR3 DNA follows: TGTGCCAGCAGGCCGGCTAGGGAGACCCAGTACTTC. Translation: CASRPARETQYF.